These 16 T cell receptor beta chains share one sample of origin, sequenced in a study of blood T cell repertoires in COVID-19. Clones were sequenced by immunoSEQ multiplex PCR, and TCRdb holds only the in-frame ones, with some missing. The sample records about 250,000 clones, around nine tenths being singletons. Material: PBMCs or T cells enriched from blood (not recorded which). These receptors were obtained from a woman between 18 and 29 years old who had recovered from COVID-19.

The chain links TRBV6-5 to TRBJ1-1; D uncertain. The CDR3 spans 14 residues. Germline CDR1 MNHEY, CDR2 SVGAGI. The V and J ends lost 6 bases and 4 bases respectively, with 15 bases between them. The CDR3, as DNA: TGTGCCAGCAGCCTCTACGGGGTGGGCACTGAAGCTTTCTTT. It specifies CASSLYGVGTEAFF.

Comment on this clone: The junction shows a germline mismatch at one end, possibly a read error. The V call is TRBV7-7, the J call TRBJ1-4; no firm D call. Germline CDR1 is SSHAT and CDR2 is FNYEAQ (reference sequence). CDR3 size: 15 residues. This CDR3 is CASSLAPNLNEKLFF. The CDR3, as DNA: TGTGCTAGCAGCTTAGCCCCTAACTTGAATGAAAAACTGTTTTTT.

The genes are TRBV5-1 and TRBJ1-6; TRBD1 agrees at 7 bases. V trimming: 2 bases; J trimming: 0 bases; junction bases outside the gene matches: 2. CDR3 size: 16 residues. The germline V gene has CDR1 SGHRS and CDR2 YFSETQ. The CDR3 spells CASSLQGTSYNSPLHF. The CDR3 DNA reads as TGCGCCAGCAGCTTACAGGGGACCTCCTATAATTCACCCCTCCACTTT.

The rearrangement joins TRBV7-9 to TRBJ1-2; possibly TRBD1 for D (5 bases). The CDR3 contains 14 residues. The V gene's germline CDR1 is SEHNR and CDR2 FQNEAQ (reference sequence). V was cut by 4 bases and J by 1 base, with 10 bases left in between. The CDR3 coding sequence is TGTGCCAGCAGCTCCGAGCAGGGTAACTATGGCTACACCTTC. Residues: CASSSEQGNYGYTF.

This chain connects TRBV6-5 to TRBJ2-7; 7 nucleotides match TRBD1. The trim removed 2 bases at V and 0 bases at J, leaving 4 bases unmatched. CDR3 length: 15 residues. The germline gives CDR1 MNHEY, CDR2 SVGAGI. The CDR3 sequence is CASSYGAGGSYEQYF. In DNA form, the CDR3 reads TGTGCCAGCAGTTACGGGGCAGGGGGCTCCTACGAGCAGTACTTC.

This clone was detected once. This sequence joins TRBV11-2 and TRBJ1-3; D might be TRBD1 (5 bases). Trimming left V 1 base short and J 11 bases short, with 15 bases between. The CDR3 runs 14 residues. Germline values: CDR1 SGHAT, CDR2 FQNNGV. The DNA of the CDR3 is TGTGCCAGCAGCTTAGGGGGCGCGGGGTCGGCCATATATTTT. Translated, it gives CASSLGGAGSAIYF.

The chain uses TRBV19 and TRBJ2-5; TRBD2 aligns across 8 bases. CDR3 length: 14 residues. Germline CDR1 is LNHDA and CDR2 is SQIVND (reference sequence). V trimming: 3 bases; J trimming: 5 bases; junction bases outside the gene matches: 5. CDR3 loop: CASSIAGGWETQYF. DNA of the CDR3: TGTGCCAGTAGTATCGCGGGGGGTTGGGAGACCCAGTACTTC.

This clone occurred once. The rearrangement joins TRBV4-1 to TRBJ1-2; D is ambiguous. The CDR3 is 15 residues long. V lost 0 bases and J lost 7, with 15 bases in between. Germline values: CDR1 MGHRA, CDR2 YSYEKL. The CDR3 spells CASSQDYAPRGGYTF. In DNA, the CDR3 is TGCGCCAGCAGCCAAGATTATGCCCCACGGGGTGGCTACACCTTC.

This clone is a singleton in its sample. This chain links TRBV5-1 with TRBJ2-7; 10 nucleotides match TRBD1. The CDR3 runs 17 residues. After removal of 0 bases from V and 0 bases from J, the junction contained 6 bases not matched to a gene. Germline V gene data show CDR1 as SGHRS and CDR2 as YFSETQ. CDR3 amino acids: CASSLARGQGPSYEQYF. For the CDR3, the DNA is TGCGCCAGCAGCTTGGCCAGGGGACAGGGGCCCTCCTACGAGCAGTACTTC.

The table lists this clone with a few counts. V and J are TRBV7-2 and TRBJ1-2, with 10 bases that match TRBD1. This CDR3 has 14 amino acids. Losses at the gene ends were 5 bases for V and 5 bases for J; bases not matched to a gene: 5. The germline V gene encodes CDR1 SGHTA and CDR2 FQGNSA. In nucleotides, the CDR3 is TGTGCCAGCAGCGGACAGGGGGATAGGTATGGCTACACCTTC. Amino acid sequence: CASSGQGDRYGYTF.

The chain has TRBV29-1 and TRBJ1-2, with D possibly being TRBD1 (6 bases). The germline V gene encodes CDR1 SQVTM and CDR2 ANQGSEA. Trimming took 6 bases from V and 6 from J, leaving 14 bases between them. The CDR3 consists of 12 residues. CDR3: CSVARGADGYTF. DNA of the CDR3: TGCAGCGTCGCCAGGGGAGCGGATGGCTACACCTTC.

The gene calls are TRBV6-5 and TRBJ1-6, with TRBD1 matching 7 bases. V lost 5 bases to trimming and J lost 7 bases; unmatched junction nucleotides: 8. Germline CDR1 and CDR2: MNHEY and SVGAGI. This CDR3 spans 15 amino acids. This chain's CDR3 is CASSRRGIENSPLHF. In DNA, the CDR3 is TGTGCCAGCAGTCGCAGGGGGATTGAGAATTCACCCCTCCACTTT.

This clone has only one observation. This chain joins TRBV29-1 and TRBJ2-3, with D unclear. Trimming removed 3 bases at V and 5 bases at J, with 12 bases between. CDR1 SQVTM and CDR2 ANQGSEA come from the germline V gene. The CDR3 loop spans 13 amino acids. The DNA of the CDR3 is TGCAGCGTTGATGCCGGGTTGGGAGATACGCAGTATTTT. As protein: CSVDAGLGDTQYF.

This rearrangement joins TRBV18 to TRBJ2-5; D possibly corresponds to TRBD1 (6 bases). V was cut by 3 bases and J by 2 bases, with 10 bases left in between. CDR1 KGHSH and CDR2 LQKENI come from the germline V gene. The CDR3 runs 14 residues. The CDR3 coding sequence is TGTGCCAGCTCACCCAACAGGGCGCAAGAGACCCAGTACTTC. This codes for CASSPNRAQETQYF.

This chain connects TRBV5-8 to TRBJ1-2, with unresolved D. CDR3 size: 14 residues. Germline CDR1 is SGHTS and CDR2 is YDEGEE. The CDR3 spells CVSLPGPKRDGYTF. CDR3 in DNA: TGTGTCAGTTTACCGGGTCCAAAGCGGGATGGCTACACCTTC. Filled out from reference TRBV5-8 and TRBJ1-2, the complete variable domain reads EAGVTQSPTHLIKTRGQQATLRCSPISGHTSVYWYQQALGLGLQFLLWYDEGEERNRGNFPPRFSGRQFPNYSSELNVNALELEDSALYLCVSLPGPKRDGYTFGSGTRLTVV.

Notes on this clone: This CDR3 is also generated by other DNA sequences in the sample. CDR3 loop: CASRGLAGGADTQYF. The DNA for the CDR3 is TGTGCCAGTAGAGGACTAGCGGGGGGTGCAGATACGCAGTATTTT. The chain recombines TRBV6-5 with TRBJ2-3; 14 positions match TRBD2. Germline V gene sequence: CDR1 MNHEY, CDR2 SVGAGI. The CDR3 covers 15 residues. With V trimmed by 9 bases and J by 4 bases, 6 bases remained unmatched.